The entry that follows covers one TCR beta chain sequence. Original processing notes: Reference gene primer amplification yielded estimated nucleated cell counts. Clones were sequenced by immunoSEQ multiplex PCR, and TCRdb holds only the in-frame ones, with some missing. V, J and clone size reflect that table, while D and trimming were determined from the DNA. The data show about 170,000 clones, about 86% seen once. The data are from a study of blood T cell repertoires in COVID-19. Input material: peripheral blood. The sequence came from a man aged 45-65 years with active or convalescent COVID-19.

CDR3 in amino acids: CASSYGPGQETQYF. CDR3 DNA: TGTGCCAGCAGTTACGGCCCAGGGCAAGAGACCCAGTACTTC. This sequence joins TRBV6-6 and TRBJ2-5; D is possibly TRBD1 (5 bases). This CDR3 has 14 amino acids. Germline CDR1 reads MNHNY; CDR2 reads SVGAGI (reference sequence). V dropped 2 bases and J dropped 2 bases, with 9 bases sitting between them.